A single sample is the source of the 20 T cell receptor beta chains below, sequenced in a study of somatic mutations in cytotoxic T cells in rheumatoid arthritis. Produced via immunoSEQ multiplex PCR; TCRdb's table is partial and in-frame only. The sample records more than 4,500 clones, approximately 80% being singletons. The sequenced material came from CD8+ T cells sorted from blood. The receptors come from an adult with rheumatoid arthritis.

The chain is built from TRBV7-8 and TRBJ2-7; no clear D. Germline V CDR1 and CDR2: SGHVS, FQNEAQ. The CDR3 runs 14 residues. V was shortened by 1 base and J by 5 bases, with 12 bases between the two germline ends. The CDR3: CASSLVGRINEQYF. CDR3 sequence (DNA): TGTGCCAGCAGCTTAGTGGGTAGAATAAACGAGCAGTACTTC.

This clone has just a few counts. The genes are TRBV28 and TRBJ1-1; D ambiguous. This CDR3 region has 12 residues. V was cut by 11 bases and J by 4 bases, with 14 bases left in between. Germline values: CDR1 MDHEN, CDR2 SYDVKM. The CDR3 is CAAGELGTEAFF. The CDR3 DNA sequence: TGTGCCGCAGGAGAACTGGGCACTGAAGCTTTCTTT.

This clone is labeled large (0.1 to 1%). The V call is TRBV10-3, the J call TRBJ2-7, with 10 bases fitting TRBD2. J was trimmed by 2 bases and V by 6 bases; bases with no gene match: 7. The CDR3 contains 15 residues. Germline V gives CDR1 ENHRY, CDR2 SYGVKD. The DNA for the CDR3 is TGTGCCATCAGACCTACTAGCGGGGCGACCTACGAGCAGTACTTC. Translated, it gives CAIRPTSGATYEQYF.

This chain links TRBV7-9 with TRBJ1-4, with D perhaps matching TRBD1 (6 bases). The germline V and J ends were trimmed by 5 bases and 11 bases, with 21 bases remaining between them. This CDR3 spans 15 amino acids. CDR1 SEHNR and CDR2 FQNEAQ come from the germline V gene (reference sequence). The CDR3 sequence is CASSPWTSGGGKLFF. CDR3 DNA sequence: TGTGCCAGCAGCCCCTGGACCTCCGGAGGGGGGAAACTGTTTTTT.

The rearrangement links TRBV2 to TRBJ2-7; 8 bases match TRBD2. The V gene end was trimmed by 3 bases and the J gene end by 4 bases; junction bases not matched to a gene: 8. The CDR3 loop spans 15 amino acids. CDR1 is SNHLY, CDR2 FYNNEI, per germline. CDR3 bases: TGTGCCAGCAGTGAGGCGGGGGGCGGTTTTTACGAGCAGTACTTC. Translation: CASSEAGGGFYEQYF.

This clone was found a few times. The chain uses TRBV11-2 and TRBJ1-2; the match to TRBD1 covers 7 bases. The CDR3 length is 13 residues. Looked up from germline, CDR1 is SGHAT and CDR2 is FQNNGV. Losses at the gene ends were 4 bases for V and 3 bases for J; bases not matched to a gene: 2. The CDR3 DNA reads as TGTGCCAGCAGCTGGGACAGAGACTATGGCTACACCTTC. It translates to CASSWDRDYGYTF. Based on the CDR3 plus reference TRBV11-2 and TRBJ1-2, the full variable domain is EAGVAQSPRYKIIEKRQSVAFWCNPISGHATLYWYQQILGQGPKLLIQFQNNGVVDDSQLPKDRFSAERLKGVDSTLKIQPAKLEDSAVYLCASSWDRDYGYTFGSGTRLTVV.

The rearrangement joins TRBV7-9 to TRBJ1-1; D remains ambiguous. The germline V gene encodes CDR1 SEHNR and CDR2 FQNEAQ (reference sequence). The ends were cut back, 1 base at V and 12 bases at J, with 15 bases in the middle. This CDR3 comprises 13 residues. The CDR3 spells CASSLGSVYVTFF. The CDR3 DNA sequence: TGTGCCAGCAGCTTAGGATCGGTCTACGTGACTTTCTTT.

This clone was seen just once. J is TRBJ1-1 and V is TRBV4-1; 7 bases map to TRBD1. J gave up 4 bases and V 0 bases, and 5 bases lay outside the gene matches. This CDR3 spans 15 amino acids. Per the germline V gene, CDR1 is MGHRA and CDR2 is YSYEKL. The CDR3 coding sequence is TGCGCCAGCAGCCAAGAATTAACAGGGGTCACTGAAGCTTTCTTT. It codes for CASSQELTGVTEAFF.

The V call is TRBV7-8, the J call TRBJ2-2; D not certain. V lost 3 bases, J lost 4 bases, and 3 bases lay in between. Germline CDR1 SGHVS, CDR2 FQNEAQ. This CDR3 is built from 12 residues. The CDR3 spells CASSFSTGELFF. The CDR3 DNA follows: TGTGCCAGCAGCTTTAGCACCGGGGAGCTGTTTTTT. Full variable domain (missing parts from reference TRBV7-8 and TRBJ2-2): GAGVSQSPRYKVAKRGQDVALRCDPISGHVSLFWYQQALGQGPEFLTYFQNEAQLDKSGLPSDRFFAERPEGSVSTLKIQRTQQEDSAVYLCASSFSTGELFFGEGSRLTVL.

The gene calls are TRBV29-1 and TRBJ1-4; a weak D match, TRBD1 (5 bases). V lost 1 base and J 8 bases, leaving 11 bases between the germline ends. The CDR3 has 13 residues. The germline V gene has CDR1 SQVTM and CDR2 ANQGSEA. Here the CDR3 reads CSVEVAGSEKLFF. In DNA, the CDR3 is TGCAGCGTTGAAGTTGCAGGGTCAGAAAAACTGTTTTTT.

The V call is TRBV11-3, the J call TRBJ2-7, with D perhaps matching TRBD1 (6 bases). The ends were cut back, 6 bases at V and 2 bases at J, with 11 bases in the middle. The CDR3 has 13 residues. CDR1 SGHNT and CDR2 YENEEA come from the germline V gene. CDR3 loop: CASSSGAAYEQYF. CDR3 coding DNA: TGTGCCAGCAGTTCAGGGGCAGCCTACGAGCAGTACTTC.

The rearrangement links TRBV10-3 to TRBJ2-1, with TRBD2 matching 11 bases. V was pared by 6 bases and J by 7 bases, with 8 bases of the junction left unmatched. CDR1 and CDR2 from the germline V gene are ENHRY and SYGVKD. The CDR3 has 15 amino acids. CDR3 coding DNA: TGTGCCATCAGACTTAGCGGGGGGGCCCAAAATGAGCAGTTCTTC. Amino acid sequence: CAIRLSGGAQNEQFF.

The chain recombines TRBV7-6 with TRBJ2-7; 8 bases are shared with TRBD1. CDR3 length equals 13 residues. Germline V gene data show CDR1 as SGHVS and CDR2 as FNYEAQ. V was clipped by 5 bases and J by 3 bases; unmatched bases: 3. The CDR3 here is CASSPGQGYEQYF. CDR3 nucleotides: TGTGCCAGCAGCCCAGGACAGGGCTACGAGCAGTACTTC.

The J gene is TRBJ1-3, the V gene TRBV9, with D possibly matching TRBD1 (5 bases). Trimming removed 0 bases at V and 0 bases at J, with 7 bases between. The CDR3 is 15 amino acids. The germline V gene encodes CDR1 SGDLS and CDR2 YYNGEE. The DNA of the CDR3 is TGTGCCAGCAGCGTAGGGGGGAGCTCTGGAAACACCATATATTTT. This gives the protein CASSVGGSSGNTIYF.

The chain has TRBV13 and TRBJ2-3; 15 nucleotides match TRBD2. Germline CDR1 is PRHDT and CDR2 is FYEKMQ (reference sequence). The CDR3 runs to 19 residues. The V gene end was trimmed by 4 bases and the J gene end by 0 bases; junction bases not matched to a gene: 8. CDR3 DNA: TGTGCCAGCAGCTCCGGACTAGCGGGGGGGGAGAGGAGCACAGATACGCAGTATTTT. This translates into CASSSGLAGGERSTDTQYF.

For the CDR3, the DNA is TGTGCCAGCAGCTTAGAAGCGGCGAGCACAGATACGCAGTATTTT. Its translation: CASSLEAASTDTQYF. This chain connects TRBV7-6 to TRBJ2-3; a weak D match, TRBD2 (5 bases). Trimming removed 1 base from V and 0 bases from J, with 8 bases in between. CDR1 SGHVS and CDR2 FNYEAQ come from the germline V gene. The CDR3 is 15 residues long. Complete variable domain (other parts from reference TRBV7-6 and TRBJ2-3): GAGVSQSPRYKVTKRGQDVALRCDPISGHVSLYWYRQALGQGPEFLTYFNYEAQQDKSGLPNDRFSAERPEGSISTLTIQRTEQRDSAMYRCASSLEAASTDTQYFGPGTRLTVL.

The V call is TRBV6-5, the J call TRBJ2-2, with D possibly called TRBD1 or TRBD2 (5 bases each). Germline values: CDR1 MNHEY, CDR2 SVGAGI. The CDR3 has 15 residues. V was clipped by 0 bases and J by 4 bases, with 9 bases between them. CDR3 amino acids: CASSYSRGATGELFF. The CDR3 DNA follows: TGTGCCAGCAGTTACTCAAGGGGAGCCACCGGGGAGCTGTTTTTT.

This sequence joins TRBV12-5 and TRBJ1-2; TRBD1 matches 7 bases. Germline trimming cut 0 bases from V and 3 bases from J; bases unmatched to any gene: 13. CDR1 and CDR2 (germline): LGHNT, FRNRAP. The CDR3 is 18 amino acids. CDR3 sequence reads: CASGLVLDREKDDYGYTF. For the CDR3, the DNA is TGTGCTAGTGGTTTGGTCCTTGACAGGGAGAAGGACGACTATGGCTACACCTTC.

This clone was counted a single time. This sequence joins TRBV11-2 and TRBJ1-1; 7 bases are shared with TRBD1. Trimming took 6 bases from V and 0 from J; bases not matched to a gene: 19. The CDR3 contains 19 residues. Germline values: CDR1 SGHAT, CDR2 FQNNGV. This CDR3 is CASSSVARDSFSMNTEAFF. The DNA of the CDR3 is TGTGCCAGCAGTTCAGTCGCACGGGACAGTTTTTCCATGAACACTGAAGCTTTCTTT.

The rearrangement uses TRBV5-1 and TRBJ2-7; weak D call: TRBD1 (6 bases). V shed 2 bases and J shed 1 base, with 13 bases lying between them. The germline gives CDR1 SGHRS, CDR2 YFSETQ. The CDR3 extends over 15 amino acids. The CDR3 is CASSFSQGNSYEQYF. The CDR3 DNA reads as TGCGCCAGCAGCTTTTCACAGGGCAATTCCTACGAGCAGTACTTC.